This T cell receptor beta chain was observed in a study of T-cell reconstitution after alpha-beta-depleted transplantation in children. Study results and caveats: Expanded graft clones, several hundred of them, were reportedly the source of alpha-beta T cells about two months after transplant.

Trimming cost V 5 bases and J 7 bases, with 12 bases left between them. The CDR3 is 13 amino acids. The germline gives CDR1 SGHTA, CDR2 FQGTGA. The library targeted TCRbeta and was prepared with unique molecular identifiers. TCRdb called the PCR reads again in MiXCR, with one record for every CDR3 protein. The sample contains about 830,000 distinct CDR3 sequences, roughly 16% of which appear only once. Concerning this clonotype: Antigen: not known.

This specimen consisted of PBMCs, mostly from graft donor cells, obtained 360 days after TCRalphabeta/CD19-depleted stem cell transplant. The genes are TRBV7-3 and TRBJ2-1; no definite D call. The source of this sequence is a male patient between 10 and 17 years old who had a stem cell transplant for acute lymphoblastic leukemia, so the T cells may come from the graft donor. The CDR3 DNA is TGTGCCAGCAGCCCCTATGTTTGGAATGAGCAGTTCTTC. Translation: CASSPYVWNEQFF.